The 4 T cell receptor beta chains given below trace back to one sample, sequenced in a study of beta chain features in type 1 diabetes. The study reverse transcribed the entire isolated RNA, so it sequenced expressed TCRB transcripts. Measured with immunoSEQ multiplex PCR; TCRdb has only the in-frame clones, and not every one. The sample records 350,000 or so clones, 20% being singletons. Material: naive CD4+ T cells from blood. The source is a woman between 18 and 29 years old in good health.

The V gene is TRBV5-1, the J gene TRBJ2-7; 10 bases agree with TRBD2. There are 15 residues in the CDR3. The V and J ends lost 2 bases and 2 bases, in that order; junction bases with no gene match: 4. From germline, CDR1 is SGHRS and CDR2 YFSETQ. Here the CDR3 reads CASSFGAGGPYEQYF. The CDR3 bases are TGCGCCAGCAGCTTCGGAGCGGGAGGGCCCTACGAGCAGTACTTC.

The chain is built from TRBV7-3 and TRBJ2-6; maybe TRBD1 (6 bases). Germline V gene data show CDR1 as SGHTA and CDR2 as FQGTGA. Trimming pared 5 bases from V and 4 bases from J, leaving 12 bases between. The CDR3 has 15 residues. The CDR3 here is CASSPQGTGANVLTF. In DNA, the CDR3 is TGTGCCAGCAGCCCGCAGGGGACCGGGGCCAACGTCCTGACTTTC.

This chain joins TRBV11-2 and TRBJ1-1, with D maybe TRBD1 (6 bases). V shed 8 bases and J shed 2 bases, with 15 bases lying between them. The CDR3 has 14 amino acids. Germline CDR1 is SGHAT and CDR2 is FQNNGV. CDR3 sequence: CASDTQGINTEAFF. Here the CDR3 DNA reads TGTGCCAGCGACACTCAGGGGATCAACACTGAAGCTTTCTTT.

This clone appeared a few times. The genes are TRBV5-1 and TRBJ2-5; 8 bases are shared with TRBD1. This CDR3 has 16 residues. Germline V gives CDR1 SGHRS, CDR2 YFSETQ. J lost 1 base, V lost 4 bases, and 9 bases had no gene match. The CDR3 spells CASSPSGTGSQETQYF. The CDR3 DNA is TGCGCCAGCAGCCCCTCTGGGACAGGTAGCCAAGAGACCCAGTACTTC.